Shown below are 3 T cell receptor beta chains from a single sample sequenced in a study of post-analysis software for immune sequencing data. Built from TCR beta cDNA, the libraries had unique molecular identifiers in them. TCRdb reprocessed the PCR reads with MiXCR, giving one entry per CDR3 protein. The sample includes hundreds of thousands of distinct CDR3 sequences, 44% of them seen just once. These TCRs are of unknown antigen specificity. Overall study results and limits: The five TRBV segments detected at higher frequency in patients than in controls included TRBV5-6, TRBV5-1 and TRBV20-1.

The sample was blood. All receptors derive from a girl aged 10-17 years with multiple sclerosis.

The sample holds a few counts of this clonotype. This CDR3 is CSVNVAVVQETQYF. CDR3 bases: TGCAGCGTCAACGTGGCAGTAGTCCAAGAGACCCAGTACTTC. This rearrangement joins TRBV29-1 to TRBJ2-5; no clear D gene. The CDR3 covers 14 residues. CDR1 and CDR2 from the germline V gene are SQVTM and ANQGSEA. V was shortened by 6 bases and J by 1 base, with 15 bases between the two germline ends.

There are a few counts of this clonotype. The rearrangement links TRBV7-2 to TRBJ2-1; D gene ambiguous. CDR3 length: 12 amino acids. The V gene lost 5 bases and the J gene lost 9 bases, with 11 bases spanning the gap. Germline-derived CDR1 and CDR2 are SGHTA and FQGNSA. The CDR3 sequence: CASSPRSTEQFF. CDR3 nucleotides: TGTGCCAGCAGCCCCCGATCGACTGAGCAGTTCTTC.

The gene calls are TRBV5-1 and TRBJ1-2; tentative D call: TRBD1 (5 bases). The germline V gene has CDR1 SGHRS and CDR2 YFSETQ. CDR3 length equals 14 residues. Trimming pared 0 bases from V and 4 bases from J, leaving 10 bases between. CDR3 DNA sequence: TGCGCCAGCAGCTTGGAGCGAGGGACCTATGGCTACACCTTC. This translates into CASSLERGTYGYTF.